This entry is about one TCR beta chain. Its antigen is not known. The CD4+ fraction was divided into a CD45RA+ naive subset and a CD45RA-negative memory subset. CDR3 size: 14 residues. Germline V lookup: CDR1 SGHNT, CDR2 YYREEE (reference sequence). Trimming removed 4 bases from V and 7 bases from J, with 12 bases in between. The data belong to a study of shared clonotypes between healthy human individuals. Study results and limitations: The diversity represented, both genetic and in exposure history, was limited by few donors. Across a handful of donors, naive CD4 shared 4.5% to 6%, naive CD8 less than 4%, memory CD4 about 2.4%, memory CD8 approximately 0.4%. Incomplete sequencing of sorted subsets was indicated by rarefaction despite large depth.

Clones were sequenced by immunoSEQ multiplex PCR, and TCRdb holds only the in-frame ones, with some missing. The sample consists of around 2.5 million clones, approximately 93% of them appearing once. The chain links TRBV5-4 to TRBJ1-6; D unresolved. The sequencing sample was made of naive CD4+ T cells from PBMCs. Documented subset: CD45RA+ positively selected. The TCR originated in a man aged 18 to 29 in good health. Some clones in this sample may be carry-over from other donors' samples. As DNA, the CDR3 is TGTGCCAGCAGCCAAGAAGGAGGGAATTCACCCCTCCACTTT. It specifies CASSQEGGNSPLHF.